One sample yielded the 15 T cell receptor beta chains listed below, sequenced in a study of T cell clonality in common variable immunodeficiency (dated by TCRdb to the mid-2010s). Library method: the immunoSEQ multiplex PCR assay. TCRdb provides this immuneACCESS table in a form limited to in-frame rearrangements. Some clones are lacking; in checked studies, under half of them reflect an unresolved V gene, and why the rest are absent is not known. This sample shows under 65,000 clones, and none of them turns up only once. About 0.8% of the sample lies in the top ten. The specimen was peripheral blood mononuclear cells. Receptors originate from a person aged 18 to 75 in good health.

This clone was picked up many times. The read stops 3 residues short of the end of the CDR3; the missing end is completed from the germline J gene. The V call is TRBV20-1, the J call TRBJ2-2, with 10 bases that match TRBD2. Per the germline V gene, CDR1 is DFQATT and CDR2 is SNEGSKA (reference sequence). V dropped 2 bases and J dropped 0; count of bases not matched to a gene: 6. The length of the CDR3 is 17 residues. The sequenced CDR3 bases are TGCAGTGCTAGAATTACTAGCGGGGTCACGAACACCGGGGAG. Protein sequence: CSARITSGVTNTGE. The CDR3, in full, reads CSARITSGVTNTGELFF.

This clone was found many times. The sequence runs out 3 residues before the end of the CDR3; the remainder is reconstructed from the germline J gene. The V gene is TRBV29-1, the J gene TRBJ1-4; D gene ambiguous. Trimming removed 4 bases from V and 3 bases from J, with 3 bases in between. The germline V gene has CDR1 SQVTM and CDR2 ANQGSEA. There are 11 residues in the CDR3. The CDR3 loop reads CSVAANEKLFF. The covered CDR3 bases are TGCAGCGTTGCCGCTAATGAAAAA.

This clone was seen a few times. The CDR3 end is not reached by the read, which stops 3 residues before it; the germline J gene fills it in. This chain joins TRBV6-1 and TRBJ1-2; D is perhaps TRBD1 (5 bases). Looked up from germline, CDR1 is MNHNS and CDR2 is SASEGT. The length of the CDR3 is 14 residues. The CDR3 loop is CASSERGLTNDYTF. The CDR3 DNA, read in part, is TGTGCCAGCAGTGAAAGGGGCCTTACTAACGAC.

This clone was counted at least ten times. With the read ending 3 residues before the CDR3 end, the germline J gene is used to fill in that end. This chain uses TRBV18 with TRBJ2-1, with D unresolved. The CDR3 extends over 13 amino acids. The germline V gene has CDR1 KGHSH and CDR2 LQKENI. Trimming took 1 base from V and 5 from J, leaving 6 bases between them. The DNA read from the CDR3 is TGTGCCAGCTCACCACATAGAGACAATGAG. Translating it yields CASSPHRDNE. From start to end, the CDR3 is CASSPHRDNEQFF.

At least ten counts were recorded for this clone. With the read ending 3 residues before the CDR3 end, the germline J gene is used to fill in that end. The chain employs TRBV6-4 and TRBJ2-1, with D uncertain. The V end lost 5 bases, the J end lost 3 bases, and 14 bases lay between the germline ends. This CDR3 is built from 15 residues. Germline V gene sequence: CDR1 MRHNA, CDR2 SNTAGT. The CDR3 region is CASSTLGIGYNEQFF. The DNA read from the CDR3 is TGTGCCAGCAGTACCCTAGGCATCGGCTACAATGAG.

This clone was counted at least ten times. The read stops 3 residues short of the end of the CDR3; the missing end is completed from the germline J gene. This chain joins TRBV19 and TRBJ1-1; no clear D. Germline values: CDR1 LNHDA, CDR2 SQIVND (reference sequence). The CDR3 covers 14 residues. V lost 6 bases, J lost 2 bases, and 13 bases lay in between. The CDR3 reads CASRSGFVNTEAFF. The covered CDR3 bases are TGTGCCAGTAGGTCCGGGTTTGTCAACACTGAA.

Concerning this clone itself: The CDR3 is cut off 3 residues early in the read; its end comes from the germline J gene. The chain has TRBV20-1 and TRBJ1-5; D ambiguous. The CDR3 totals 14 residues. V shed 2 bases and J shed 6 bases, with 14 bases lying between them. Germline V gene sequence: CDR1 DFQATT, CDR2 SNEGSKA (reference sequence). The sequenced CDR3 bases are TGCAGTGCTAGATGCAGGCCCGAGGGTCAGCCC. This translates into CSARCRPEGQP. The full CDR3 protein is CSARCRPEGQPQHF.

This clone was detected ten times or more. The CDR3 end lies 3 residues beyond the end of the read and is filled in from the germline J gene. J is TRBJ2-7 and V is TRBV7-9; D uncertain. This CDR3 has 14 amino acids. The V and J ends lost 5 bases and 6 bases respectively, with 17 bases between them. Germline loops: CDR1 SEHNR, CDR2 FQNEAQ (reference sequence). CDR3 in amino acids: CASSPGTEPSEQYF. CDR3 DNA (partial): TGTGCCAGCAGCCCAGGAACTGAACCCTCCGAG.

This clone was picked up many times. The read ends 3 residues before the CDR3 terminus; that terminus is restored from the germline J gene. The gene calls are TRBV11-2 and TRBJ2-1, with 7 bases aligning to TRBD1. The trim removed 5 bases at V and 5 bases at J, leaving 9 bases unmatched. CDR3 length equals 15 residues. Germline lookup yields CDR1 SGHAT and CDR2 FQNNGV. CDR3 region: CASSPTGVSHNEQFF. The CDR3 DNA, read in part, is TGTGCCAGCAGCCCAACAGGGGTCAGTCACAATGAG.

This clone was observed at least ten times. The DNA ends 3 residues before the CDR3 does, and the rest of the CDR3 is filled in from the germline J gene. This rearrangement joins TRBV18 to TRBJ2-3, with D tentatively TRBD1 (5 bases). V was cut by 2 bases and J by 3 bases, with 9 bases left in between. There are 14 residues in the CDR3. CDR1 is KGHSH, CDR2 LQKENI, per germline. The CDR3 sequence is CASSPVRATDTQYF. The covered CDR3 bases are TGTGCCAGCTCACCAGTCAGGGCGACAGATACG.

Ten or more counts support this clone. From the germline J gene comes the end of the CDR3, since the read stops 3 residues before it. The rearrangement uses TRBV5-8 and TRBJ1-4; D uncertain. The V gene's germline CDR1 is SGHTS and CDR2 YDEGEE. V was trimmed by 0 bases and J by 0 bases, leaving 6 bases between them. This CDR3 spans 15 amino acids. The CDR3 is CASSLGTATNEKLFF. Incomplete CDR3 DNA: TGTGCCAGCAGCTTGGGAACAGCAACTAATGAAAAA. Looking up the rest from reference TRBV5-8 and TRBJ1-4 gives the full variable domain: EAGVTQSPTHLIKTRGQQATLRCSPISGHTSVYWYQQALGLGLQFLLWYDEGEERNRGNFPPRFSGRQFPNYSSELNVNALELEDSALYLCASSLGTATNEKLFFGSGTQLSVL.

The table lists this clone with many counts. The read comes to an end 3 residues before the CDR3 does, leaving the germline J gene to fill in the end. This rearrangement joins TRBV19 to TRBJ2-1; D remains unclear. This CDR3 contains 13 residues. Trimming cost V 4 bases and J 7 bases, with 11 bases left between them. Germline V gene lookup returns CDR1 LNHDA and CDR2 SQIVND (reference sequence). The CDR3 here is CASSTPPGNEQFF. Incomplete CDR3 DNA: TGTGCCAGTAGTACCCCCCCCGGGAATGAG. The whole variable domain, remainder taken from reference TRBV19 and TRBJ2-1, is DGGITQSPKYLFRKEGQNVTLSCEQNLNHDAMYWYRQDPGQGLRLIYYSQIVNDFQKGDIAEGYSVSREKKESFPLTVTSAQKNPTAFYLCASSTPPGNEQFFGPGTRLTVL.

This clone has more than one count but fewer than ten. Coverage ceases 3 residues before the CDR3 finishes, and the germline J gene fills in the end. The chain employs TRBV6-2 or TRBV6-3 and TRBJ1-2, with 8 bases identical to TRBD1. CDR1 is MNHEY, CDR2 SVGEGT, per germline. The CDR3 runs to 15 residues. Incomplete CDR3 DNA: TGTGCCAGCAGTTACTCGCGGACAGGGCTCAATGAC. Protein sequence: CASSYSRTGLND. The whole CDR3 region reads CASSYSRTGLNDYTF.

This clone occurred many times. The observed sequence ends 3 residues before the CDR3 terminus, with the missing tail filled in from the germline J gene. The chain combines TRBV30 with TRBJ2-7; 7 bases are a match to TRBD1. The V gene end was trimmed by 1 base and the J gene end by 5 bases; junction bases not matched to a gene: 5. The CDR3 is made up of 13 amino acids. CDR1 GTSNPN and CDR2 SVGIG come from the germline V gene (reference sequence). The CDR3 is CAWSAHRGHEQYF. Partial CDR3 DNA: TGTGCCTGGAGTGCGCACAGGGGCCACGAG.

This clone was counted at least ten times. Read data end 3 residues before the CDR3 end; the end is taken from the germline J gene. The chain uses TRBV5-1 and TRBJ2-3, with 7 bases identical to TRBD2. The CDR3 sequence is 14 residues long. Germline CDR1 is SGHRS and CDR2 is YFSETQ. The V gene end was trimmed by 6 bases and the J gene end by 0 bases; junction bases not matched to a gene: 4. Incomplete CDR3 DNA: TGCGCCAGCACCAGCGGGGCCAGCACAGATACG. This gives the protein CASTSGASTDT. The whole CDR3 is CASTSGASTDTQYF.